Listed here is a single T cell receptor (beta chain). The record originates from a study of technical replicates of blood from several donors. Sequenced by immunoSEQ multiplex PCR; TCRdb stores in-frame clones only, minus some. This table has around 70,000 clones, around 93% appearing once. CDR1 and CDR2 (germline): SGHDT, YYEEEE. This CDR3 region has 16 residues. The V gene end was trimmed by 1 base and the J gene end by 4 bases; junction bases not matched to a gene: 10. V gene TRBV5-6 combines with J gene TRBJ1-2; 7 positions agree with TRBD1. This TCR derives from a human donor in good health. The sample comprised T cells isolated from PBMCs. This CDR3 is CASSLYTDRVSYGYTF. CDR3 bases: TGTGCCAGCAGCTTGTATACCGACAGGGTGAGCTATGGCTACACCTTC.